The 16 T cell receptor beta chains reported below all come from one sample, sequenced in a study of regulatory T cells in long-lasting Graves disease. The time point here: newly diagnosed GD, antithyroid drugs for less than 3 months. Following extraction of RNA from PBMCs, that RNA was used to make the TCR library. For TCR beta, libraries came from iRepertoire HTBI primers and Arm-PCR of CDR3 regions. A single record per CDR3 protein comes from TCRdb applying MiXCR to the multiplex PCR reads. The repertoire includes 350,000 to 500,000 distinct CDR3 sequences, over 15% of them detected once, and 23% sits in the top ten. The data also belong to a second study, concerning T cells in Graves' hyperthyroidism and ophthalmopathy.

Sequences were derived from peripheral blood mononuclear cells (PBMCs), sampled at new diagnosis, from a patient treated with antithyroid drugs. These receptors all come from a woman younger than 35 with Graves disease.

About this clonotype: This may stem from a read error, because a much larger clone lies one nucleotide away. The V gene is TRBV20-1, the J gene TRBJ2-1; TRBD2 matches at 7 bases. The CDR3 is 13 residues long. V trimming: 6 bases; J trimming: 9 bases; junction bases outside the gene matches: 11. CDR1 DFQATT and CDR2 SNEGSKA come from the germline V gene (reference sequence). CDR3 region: CSAQRLTGGEQFF. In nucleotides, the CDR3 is TGCAGTGCCCAGCGACTAACGGGGGGTGAGCAGTTCTTC.

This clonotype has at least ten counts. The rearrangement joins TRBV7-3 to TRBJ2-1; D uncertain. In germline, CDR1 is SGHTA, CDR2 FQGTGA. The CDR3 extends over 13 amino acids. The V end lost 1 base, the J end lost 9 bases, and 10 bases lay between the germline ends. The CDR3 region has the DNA TGTGCCAGCAGCTTAAACCAAAGAGGTGAGCAGTTCTTC. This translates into CASSLNQRGEQFF.

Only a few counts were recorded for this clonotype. The CDR3 spells CASSSSAPISYNEQFF. The CDR3 DNA is TGTGCCAGCAGTAGTAGCGCGCCGATCTCCTACAATGAGCAGTTCTTC. The chain carries TRBV28 and TRBJ2-1, with a tentative D call TRBD2 (5 bases). V lost 5 bases and J 0 bases, leaving 14 bases between the germline ends. Germline V lookup: CDR1 MDHEN, CDR2 SYDVKM. This CDR3 has 16 residues. The complete variable domain, with remaining parts taken from reference TRBV28 and TRBJ2-1, reads DVKVTQSSRYLVKRTGEKVFLECVQDMDHENMFWYRQDPGLGLRLIYFSYDVKMKEKGDIPEGYSVSREKKERFSLILESASTNQTSMYLCASSSSAPISYNEQFFGPGTRLTVL.

The CDR3 nucleotides are TGTGCTAGTGGTTTAAACAGGGAGGGCACGCAGTATTTT. It translates to CASGLNREGTQYF. This chain uses TRBV12-5 with TRBJ2-3; D is perhaps TRBD2 (7 bases). Per the germline V gene, CDR1 is LGHNT and CDR2 is FRNRAP. The CDR3 is 13 residues long. The V and J ends lost 3 bases and 9 bases respectively, with 13 bases between them.

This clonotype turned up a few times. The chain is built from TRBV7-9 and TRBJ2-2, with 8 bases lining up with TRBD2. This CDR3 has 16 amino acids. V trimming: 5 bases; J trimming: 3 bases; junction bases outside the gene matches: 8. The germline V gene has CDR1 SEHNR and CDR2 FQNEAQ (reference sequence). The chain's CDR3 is CASSPRVSGDTGELFF. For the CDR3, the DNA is TGTGCCAGCAGCCCCAGGGTTAGCGGGGACACCGGGGAGCTGTTTTTT. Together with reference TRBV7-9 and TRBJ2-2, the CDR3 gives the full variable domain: DTGVSQNPRHKITKRGQNVTFRCDPISEHNRLYWYRQTLGQGPEFLTYFQNEAQLEKSRLLSDRFSAERPKGSFSTLEIQRTEQGDSAMYLCASSPRVSGDTGELFFGEGSRLTVL.

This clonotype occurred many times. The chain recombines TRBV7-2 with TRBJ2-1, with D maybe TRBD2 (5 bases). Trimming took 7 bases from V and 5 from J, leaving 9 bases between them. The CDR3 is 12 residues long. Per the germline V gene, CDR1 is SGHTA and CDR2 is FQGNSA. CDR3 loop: CASNYGNNEQFF. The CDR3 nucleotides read TGTGCCAGCAACTACGGGAACAATGAGCAGTTCTTC.

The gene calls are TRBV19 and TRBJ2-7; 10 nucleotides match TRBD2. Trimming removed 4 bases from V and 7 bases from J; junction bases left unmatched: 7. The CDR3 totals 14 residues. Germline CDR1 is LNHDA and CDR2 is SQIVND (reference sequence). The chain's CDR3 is CASSKASGRGEQYF. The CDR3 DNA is TGTGCCAGTAGTAAGGCTAGCGGGAGAGGTGAGCAGTACTTC.

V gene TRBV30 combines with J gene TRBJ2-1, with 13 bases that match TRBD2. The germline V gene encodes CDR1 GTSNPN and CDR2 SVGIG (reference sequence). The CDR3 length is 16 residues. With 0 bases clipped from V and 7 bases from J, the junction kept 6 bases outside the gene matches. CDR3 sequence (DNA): TGTGCCTGGAGTGTACTAGCGGGAGGGCCGCGAAATGAGCAGTTCTTC. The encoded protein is CAWSVLAGGPRNEQFF.

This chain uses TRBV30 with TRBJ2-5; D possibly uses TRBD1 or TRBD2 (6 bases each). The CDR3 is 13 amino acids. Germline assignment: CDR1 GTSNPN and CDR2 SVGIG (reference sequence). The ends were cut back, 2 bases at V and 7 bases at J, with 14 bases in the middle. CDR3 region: CAWSISGEATQYF. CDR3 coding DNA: TGTGCCTGGAGTATATCAGGGGAGGCGACCCAGTACTTC.

In DNA form, the CDR3 reads TGTGCCAGCAGTGAAGGGGGGCGCCGAGCCAAAAACATTCAGTACTTC. It specifies CASSEGGRRAKNIQYF. The chain employs TRBV2 and TRBJ2-4, with a tentative D call TRBD1 (6 bases). The ends were cut back, 1 base at V and 0 bases at J, with 10 bases in the middle. CDR3 length: 16 amino acids. The germline gives CDR1 SNHLY, CDR2 FYNNEI.

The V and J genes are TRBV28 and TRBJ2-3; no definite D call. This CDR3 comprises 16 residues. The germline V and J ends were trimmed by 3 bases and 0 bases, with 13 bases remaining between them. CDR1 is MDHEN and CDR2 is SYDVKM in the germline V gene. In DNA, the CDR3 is TGTGCCAGCAGTTTTGTAGGGTCAGCTAGCACAGATACGCAGTATTTT. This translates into CASSFVGSASTDTQYF.

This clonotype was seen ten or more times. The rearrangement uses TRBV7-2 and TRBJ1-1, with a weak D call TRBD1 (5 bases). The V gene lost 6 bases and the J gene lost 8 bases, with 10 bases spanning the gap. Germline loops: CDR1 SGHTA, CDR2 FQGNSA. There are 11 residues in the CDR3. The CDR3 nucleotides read TGTGCCAGCAGGCGAGGGGTGGAAGCTTTCTTT. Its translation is CASRRGVEAFF.

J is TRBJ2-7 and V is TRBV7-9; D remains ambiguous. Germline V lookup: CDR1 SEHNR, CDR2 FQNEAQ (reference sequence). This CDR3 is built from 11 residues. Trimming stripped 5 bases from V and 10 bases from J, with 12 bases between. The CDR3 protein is CASSRESEQYF. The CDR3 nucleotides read TGTGCCAGCAGCAGAGAGAGTGAACAGTACTTC.

DNA of the CDR3: TGTGCCAGCAGTTCTGTGCAGGCTTTAAACAAGCAGTACTTC. It is translated as CASSSVQALNKQYF. This chain uses TRBV6-9 with TRBJ2-7; no definite D call. The CDR3 extends over 14 amino acids. The germline gives CDR1 MNHGY, CDR2 SVAAGI. Trimming pared 4 bases from V and 8 bases from J, leaving 18 bases between.

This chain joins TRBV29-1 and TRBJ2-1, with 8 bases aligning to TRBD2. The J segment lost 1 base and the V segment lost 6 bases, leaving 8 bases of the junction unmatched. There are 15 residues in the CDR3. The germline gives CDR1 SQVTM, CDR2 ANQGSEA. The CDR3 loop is CSVAIAGRSYNEQFF. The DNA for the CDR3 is TGCAGCGTGGCCATAGCGGGAAGGTCCTACAATGAGCAGTTCTTC.

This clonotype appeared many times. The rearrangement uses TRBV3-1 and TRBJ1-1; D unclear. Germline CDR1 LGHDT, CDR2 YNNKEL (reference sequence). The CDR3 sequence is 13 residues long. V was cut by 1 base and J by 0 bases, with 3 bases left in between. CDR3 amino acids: CASSQVLNTEAFF. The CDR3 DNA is TGTGCCAGCAGCCAAGTTTTGAACACTGAAGCTTTCTTT.